This TCR beta chain was identified in a study of cytomegalovirus exposure and HLA in healthy donors. The primer mix had 60 Vbeta and 13 Jbeta primers. The assay was immunoSEQ multiplex PCR, and TCRdb's table has in-frame clones only and misses some. The data show some 200,000 clones, 82% seen once. Points from the study as a whole: Per a prior analysis, the majority of TCR beta V segments were productive roughly 87% or roughly 30% of the time.

This clone was recorded a few times. Its antigen remains unidentified. Participants comprised healthy donors of bone marrow. The sequenced sample consisted of PBMCs. The receptor comes from a boy younger than 10 in good health and CMV-seronegative.

CDR3 nucleotides: TGCGCCAGCAGCCGAGACAGGGGCAGCTCCTACGAGCAGTACTTC. Its translation: CASSRDRGSSYEQYF. This sequence joins TRBV4-3 and TRBJ2-7; 8 nucleotides match TRBD1. The CDR3 runs 15 residues. V was clipped by 4 bases and J by 0 bases; unmatched bases: 5. Germline V gene sequence: CDR1 LGHNA, CDR2 YSLEER.